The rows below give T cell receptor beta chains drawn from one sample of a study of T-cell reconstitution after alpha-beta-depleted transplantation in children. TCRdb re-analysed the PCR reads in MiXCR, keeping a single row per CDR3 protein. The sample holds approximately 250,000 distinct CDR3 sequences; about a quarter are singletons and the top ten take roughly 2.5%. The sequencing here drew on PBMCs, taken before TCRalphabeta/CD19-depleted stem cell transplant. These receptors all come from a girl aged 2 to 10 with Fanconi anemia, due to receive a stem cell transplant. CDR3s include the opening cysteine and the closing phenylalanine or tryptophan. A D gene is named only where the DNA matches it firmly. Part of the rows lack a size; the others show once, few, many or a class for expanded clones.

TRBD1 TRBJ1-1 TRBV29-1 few TGCAGCGTCCTGGGACAGGTGATTCCTGAAGCTTTCTTT CSVLGQVIPEAFF
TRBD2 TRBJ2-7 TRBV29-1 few TGCAGCGTGATGGGACTAGCTGATGAGGGCTACGAGCAGTACTTC CSVMGLADEGYEQYF
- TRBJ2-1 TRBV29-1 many TGCAGCGTGTTGCCGGGATGGGAGCAGTTCTTC CSVLPGWEQFF
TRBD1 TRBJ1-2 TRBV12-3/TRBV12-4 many TGTGCCAGCAGCTCGGGACAGGTCTATGGCTACACCTTC CASSSGQVYGYTF
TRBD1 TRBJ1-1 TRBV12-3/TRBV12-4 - TGTGCCAGCAGCCCTTTGGGCAGGGGGACTGAAGCTTTCTTT CASSPLGRGTEAFF
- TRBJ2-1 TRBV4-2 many TGTGCCAGCAGCCCCTACGTAGCGGAGGCCAATGAGCAGTTCTTC CASSPYVAEANEQFF
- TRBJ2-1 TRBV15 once TGTGCCACCAGCAGAGTAATAGGCCCGCCTTTCTCCAATGAGCAGTTCTTC CATSRVIGPPFSNEQFF
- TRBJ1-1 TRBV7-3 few TGTGCCAGCAGCTTAACGAGGTACACTGAAGCTTTCTTT CASSLTRYTEAFF
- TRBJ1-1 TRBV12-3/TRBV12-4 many TGTGCCAGCAGTTTTGCTCTCCGAGGCGAAGCTTTCTTT CASSFALRGEAFF
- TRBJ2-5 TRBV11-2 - TGTGCCAGCAGCCCCATTGAGGAGACCCAGTACTTC CASSPIEETQYF
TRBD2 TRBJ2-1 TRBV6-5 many TGTGCCAGCAGTTCTGGGGGACTAGCTCCCTACAATGAGCAGTTCTTC CASSSGGLAPYNEQFF